This T cell receptor (beta chain) stems from a study of shared clonotypes between healthy human individuals. Assay used: immunoSEQ multiplex PCR; TCRdb lists only in-frame clones, some missing. This table has more than 2 million clones, 95% appearing once. This sequence was found in a man aged 18-30 years in good health. Sequencing was done on a sample of naive CD4+ T cells sorted from blood. Documented subset: CD45RA+ positively selected.

CDR3 protein: CASSMDSSYEQYF. CDR3 coding DNA: TGTGCCAGTAGTATGGACAGCTCCTACGAGCAGTACTTC. The chain is built from TRBV19 and TRBJ2-7; D might be TRBD1 (6 bases). Trimming took 3 bases from V and 0 from J, leaving 6 bases between them. The CDR3 runs to 13 residues. CDR1 is LNHDA and CDR2 is SQIVND in the germline V gene (reference sequence).